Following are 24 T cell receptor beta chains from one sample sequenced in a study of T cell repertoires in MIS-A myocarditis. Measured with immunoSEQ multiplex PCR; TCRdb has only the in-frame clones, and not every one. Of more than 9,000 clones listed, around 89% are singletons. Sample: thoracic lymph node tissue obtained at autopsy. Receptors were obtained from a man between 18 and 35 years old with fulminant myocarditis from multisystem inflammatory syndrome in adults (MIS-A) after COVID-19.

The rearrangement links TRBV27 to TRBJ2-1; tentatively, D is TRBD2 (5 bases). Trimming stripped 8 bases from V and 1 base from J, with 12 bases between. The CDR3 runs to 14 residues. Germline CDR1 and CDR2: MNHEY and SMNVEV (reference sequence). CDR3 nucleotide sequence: TGTGCCAGCGCCCAACTAGTATCCTACAATGAGCAGTTCTTC. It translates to CASAQLVSYNEQFF.

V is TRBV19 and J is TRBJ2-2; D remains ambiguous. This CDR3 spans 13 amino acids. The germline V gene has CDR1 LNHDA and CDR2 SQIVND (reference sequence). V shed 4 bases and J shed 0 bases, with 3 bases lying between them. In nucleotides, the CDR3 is TGTGCCAGTAGTAACCCGAACACCGGGGAGCTGTTTTTT. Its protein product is CASSNPNTGELFF. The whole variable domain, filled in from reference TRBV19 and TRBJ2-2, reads DGGITQSPKYLFRKEGQNVTLSCEQNLNHDAMYWYRQDPGQGLRLIYYSQIVNDFQKGDIAEGYSVSREKKESFPLTVTSAQKNPTAFYLCASSNPNTGELFFGEGSRLTVL.

CDR3: CAIGTGLAPLHF. The CDR3 nucleotides read TGTGCCATCGGGACAGGGTTGGCACCCCTCCACTTT. The gene calls are TRBV19 and TRBJ1-6; 9 positions match TRBD1. Trimming cost V 10 bases and J 11 bases; bases outside gene matches: 6. This CDR3 is 12 amino acids long. Germline V gene sequence: CDR1 LNHDA, CDR2 SQIVND (reference sequence).

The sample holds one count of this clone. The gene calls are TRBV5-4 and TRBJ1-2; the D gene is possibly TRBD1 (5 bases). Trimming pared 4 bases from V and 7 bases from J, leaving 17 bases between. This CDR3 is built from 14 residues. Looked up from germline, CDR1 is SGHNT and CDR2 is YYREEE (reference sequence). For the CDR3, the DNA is TGTGCCAGCAGCGGGGCAGGACGTCCTGTTGGCTACACCTTC. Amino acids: CASSGAGRPVGYTF.

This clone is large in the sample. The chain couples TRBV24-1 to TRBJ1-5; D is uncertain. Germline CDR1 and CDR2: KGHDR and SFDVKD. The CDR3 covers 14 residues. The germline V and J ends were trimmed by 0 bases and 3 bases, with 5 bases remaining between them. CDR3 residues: CATSDLSINQPQHF. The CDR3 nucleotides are TGTGCCACCAGTGATTTGTCCATCAATCAGCCCCAGCATTTT.

CDR3 amino acids: CASSSRVQGNYGYTF. DNA of the CDR3: TGTGCCAGCAGCTCCCGGGTCCAAGGCAACTATGGCTACACCTTC. The rearrangement joins TRBV9 to TRBJ1-2, with unresolved D. The V gene's germline CDR1 is SGDLS and CDR2 YYNGEE. V was clipped by 4 bases and J by 2 bases, with 15 bases between them. CDR3 length: 15 amino acids.

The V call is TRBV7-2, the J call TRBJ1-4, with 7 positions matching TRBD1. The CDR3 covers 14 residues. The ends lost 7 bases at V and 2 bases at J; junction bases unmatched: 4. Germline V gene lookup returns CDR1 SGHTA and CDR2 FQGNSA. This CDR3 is CASKLTGTNEKLFF. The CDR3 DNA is TGTGCCAGCAAATTGACAGGGACTAATGAAAAACTGTTTTTT.

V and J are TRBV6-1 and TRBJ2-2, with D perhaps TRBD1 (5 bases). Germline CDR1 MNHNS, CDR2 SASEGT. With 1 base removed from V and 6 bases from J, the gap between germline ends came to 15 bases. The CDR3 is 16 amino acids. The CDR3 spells CASSEGAGSNPGELFF. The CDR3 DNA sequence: TGTGCCAGCAGTGAAGGCGCAGGGTCTAACCCCGGGGAGCTGTTTTTT.

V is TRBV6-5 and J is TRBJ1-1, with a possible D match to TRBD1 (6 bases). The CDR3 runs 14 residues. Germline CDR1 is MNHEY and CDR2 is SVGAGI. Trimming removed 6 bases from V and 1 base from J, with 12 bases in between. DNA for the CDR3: TGTGCCAGCAGCCCCTGGACAGAGAACACTGAAGCTTTCTTT. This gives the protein CASSPWTENTEAFF.

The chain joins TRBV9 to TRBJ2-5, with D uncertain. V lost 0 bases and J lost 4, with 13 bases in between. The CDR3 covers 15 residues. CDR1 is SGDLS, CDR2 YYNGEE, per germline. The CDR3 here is CASSVEGLVRETQYF. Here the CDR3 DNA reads TGTGCCAGCAGCGTAGAGGGTCTAGTGCGAGAGACCCAGTACTTC.

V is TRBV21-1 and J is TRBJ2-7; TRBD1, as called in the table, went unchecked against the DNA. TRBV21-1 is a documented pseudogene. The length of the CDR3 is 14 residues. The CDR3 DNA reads TGTGCCAGCAGCAAAAGACAGGACGCCTACGAGCAGTACTTC. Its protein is CASSKRQDAYEQYF.

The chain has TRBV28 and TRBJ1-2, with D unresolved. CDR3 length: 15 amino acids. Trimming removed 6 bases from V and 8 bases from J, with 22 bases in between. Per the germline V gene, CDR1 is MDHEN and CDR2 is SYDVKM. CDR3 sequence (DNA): TGTGCCAGCAGGGGCGGTTTGGGCCACTTCCTAGGCTACACCTTC. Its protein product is CASRGGLGHFLGYTF.

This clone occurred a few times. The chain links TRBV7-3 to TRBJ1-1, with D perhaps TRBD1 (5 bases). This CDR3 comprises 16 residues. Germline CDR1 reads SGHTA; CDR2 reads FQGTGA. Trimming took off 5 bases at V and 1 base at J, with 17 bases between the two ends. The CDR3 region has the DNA TGTGCCAGCAGCCCATCGGGAGGGGTTCCGAACACTGAAGCTTTCTTT. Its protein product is CASSPSGGVPNTEAFF.

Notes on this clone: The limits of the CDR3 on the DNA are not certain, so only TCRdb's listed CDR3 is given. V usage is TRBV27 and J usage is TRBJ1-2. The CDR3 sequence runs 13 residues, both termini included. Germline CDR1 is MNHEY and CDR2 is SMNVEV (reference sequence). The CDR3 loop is CASSYFGGGNPAF.

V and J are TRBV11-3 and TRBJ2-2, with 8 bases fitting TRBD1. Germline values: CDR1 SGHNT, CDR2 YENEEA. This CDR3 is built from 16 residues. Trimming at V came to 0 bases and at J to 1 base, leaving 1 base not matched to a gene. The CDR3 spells CASSLDGQGNTGELFF. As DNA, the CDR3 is TGTGCCAGCAGCTTAGACGGACAGGGGAACACCGGGGAGCTGTTTTTT.

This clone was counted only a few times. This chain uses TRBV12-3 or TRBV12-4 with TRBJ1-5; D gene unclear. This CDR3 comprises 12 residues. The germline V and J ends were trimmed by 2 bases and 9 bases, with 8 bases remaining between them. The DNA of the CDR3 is TGTGCCAGCAGTTTAATTACGGGGCCCCAGCATTTT. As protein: CASSLITGPQHF.

The CDR3 coding sequence is TGTGCCAGCCAAACTAGCGGGAGACGCGAGCAGTACTTC. It translates to CASQTSGRREQYF. The chain has TRBV27 and TRBJ2-7; 11 bases are a match to TRBD2. The CDR3 spans 13 residues. J was trimmed by 6 bases and V by 8 bases; bases with no gene match: 6. The germline V gene has CDR1 MNHEY and CDR2 SMNVEV (reference sequence).

In nucleotides, the CDR3 is TGTGCCAGCAGCGAATCGATCGAGTACGAGCAGTACTTC. The encoded protein is CASSESIEYEQYF. The V gene is TRBV9, the J gene TRBJ2-7, with D hard to call. Trimming removed 3 bases at V and 4 bases at J, with 11 bases between. The CDR3 totals 13 residues. Germline assignment: CDR1 SGDLS and CDR2 YYNGEE.

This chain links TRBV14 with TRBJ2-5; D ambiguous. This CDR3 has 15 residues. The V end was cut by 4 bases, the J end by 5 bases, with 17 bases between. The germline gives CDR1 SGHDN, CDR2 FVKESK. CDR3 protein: CASSPRHSFWETQYF. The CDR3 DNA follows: TGTGCCAGCAGCCCCAGACATTCATTTTGGGAGACCCAGTACTTC.

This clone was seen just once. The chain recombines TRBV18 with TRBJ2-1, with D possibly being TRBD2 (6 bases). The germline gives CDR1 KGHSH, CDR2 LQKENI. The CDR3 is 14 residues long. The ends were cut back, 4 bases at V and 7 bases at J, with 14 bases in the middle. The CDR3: CASSLAVISNEQFF. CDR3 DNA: TGTGCCAGCTCACTAGCGGTTATTTCTAATGAGCAGTTCTTC.

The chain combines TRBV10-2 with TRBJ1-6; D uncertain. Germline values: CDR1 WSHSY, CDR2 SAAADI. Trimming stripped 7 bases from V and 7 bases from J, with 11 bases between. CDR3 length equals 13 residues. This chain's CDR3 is CASNSGENSPLHF. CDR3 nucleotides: TGCGCCAGCAATTCTGGAGAGAATTCACCCCTCCACTTT.

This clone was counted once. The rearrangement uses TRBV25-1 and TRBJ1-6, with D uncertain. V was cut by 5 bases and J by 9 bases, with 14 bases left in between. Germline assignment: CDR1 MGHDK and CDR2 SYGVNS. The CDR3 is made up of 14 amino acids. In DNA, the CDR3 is TGTGCCAGCAGTTCAGTCCAGGTAATTTCACCCCTCCACTTT. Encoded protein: CASSSVQVISPLHF. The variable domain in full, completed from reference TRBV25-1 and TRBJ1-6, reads EADIYQTPRYLVIGTGKKITLECSQTMGHDKMYWYQQDPGMELHLIHYSYGVNSTEKGDLSSESTVSRIRTEHFPLTLESARPSHTSQYLCASSSVQVISPLHFGNGTRLTVT.

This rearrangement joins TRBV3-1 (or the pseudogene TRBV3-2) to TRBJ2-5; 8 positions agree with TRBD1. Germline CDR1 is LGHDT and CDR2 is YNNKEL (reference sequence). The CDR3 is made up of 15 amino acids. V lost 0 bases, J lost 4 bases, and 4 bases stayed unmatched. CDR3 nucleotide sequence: TGTGCCAGCAGCCAAGAACTGACAGGGGTAGAGACCCAGTACTTC. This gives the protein CASSQELTGVETQYF.

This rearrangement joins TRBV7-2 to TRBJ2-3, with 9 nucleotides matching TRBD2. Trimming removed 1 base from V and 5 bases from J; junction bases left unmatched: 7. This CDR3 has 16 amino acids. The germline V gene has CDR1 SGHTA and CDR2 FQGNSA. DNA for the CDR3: TGTGCCAGCAGCTTAGAGCAAGCGGGGGGCCAAGATACGCAGTATTTT. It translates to CASSLEQAGGQDTQYF.